This T cell receptor (beta chain) was observed in a study of blood T cell repertoires in COVID-19 (dated by TCRdb to between 2020 and 2021). Broadly, across the study: Samples covering the acute and convalescent phases of COVID-19 were provided by collaborators in the United States, Italy and Spain. The prospective study material was composed of cDNA or gDNA derived from T cells, B-cell-depleted T cells, or PBMCs. The dataset comprised deeply sampled blood TCRbeta repertoires from subjects exposed to, actively infected with, or recovered from COVID-19. The repertoires were released in a freely available public database meant as a resource for research on the immune response to SARS-CoV-2. The samples were drawn from the first 160 participants of the ongoing ImmuneRACE study and from 950 to 1,500 subjects provided by 6 global collaborators. A de-identified subject ID, COVID-19 status, age in years and sex were almost always included in the sample metadata. HLA class I and class II types, where available, came from metadata supplied by the sample provider rather than from assay-based typing.

Taken from cysteine to phenylalanine, the CDR3 has 15 residues. Left in the record is the CDR3 DNA by itself, 45 bases read in frame from the first base. Trimming removed 2 bases from V and 5 bases from J; the gene matches leave 7 bases unexplained. The CDR1 and CDR2 encoded by the germline V gene (reference sequence) are GTSNPN and SVGIG. Participants in the prospective study were aged about 18 to 95 years, lived in 24 United States geographic areas, and enrolled through a virtual design. In the prospective study, participants were assigned to cohorts based on the clinical history participants reported in a screening survey and a study questionnaire. ImmuneRACE Cohort 3 recovered participants were defined by two consecutive negative NP/OP PCR tests, healthcare professional clearance, or symptom resolution. Mobile phlebotomists in the prospective study collected whole blood, serum and a nasopharyngeal or oropharyngeal swab from every participant. Additional blood draws and questionnaires over an approximately two-month period could optionally be provided by prospective study participants. Blood samples from the prospective study were shipped frozen or at room temperature prior to DNA extraction.

The sample holds a few counts of this clone. Its antigen remains unidentified. Per-base quality was not reported, and no clone a single base away is much larger than it. TCRbeta CDR3 regions were amplified from genomic DNA by means of the immunoSEQ Assay, a bias-controlled multiplex PCR. The study's own analysis went as follows. The number of nucleated cells in each sample was estimated from the amplification of reference gene primers within the assay. Sequence reads were collapsed and filtered to measure the absolute abundance of every unique TCRbeta CDR3 rearrangement. For each sample, productive Simpson clonality was calculated as the square root of Simpson's diversity index over productive rearrangements. Drawn from immuneACCESS, this table holds only the in-frame rearrangements with V and J called that TCRdb kept. Clones are partly lost; checked studies trace under half to an unresolved V gene and leave the rest unexplained. The V and J calls and the clone size are those of that table, but D and trimming were determined from the DNA. The sample data list approximately 470,000 clones, and around 90% of these were observed just once. In total, the top ten clones hold roughly 0.7% of the sample.

The full study reports these points: Clinical and demographic metadata were provided uncurated, with the amount varying by source and participant.

Sequenced input: PBMCs or T cells enriched from blood (not recorded which). This receptor chain uses TRBV30 and TRBJ2-2; 8 of the junction bases match TRBD2. The source is a young woman who had recovered from COVID-19. In nucleotides, the sequence is TGTGCCTGGAGTATGGGACTAGATGATACCGGGGAGCTGTTTTTT. It specifies CAWSMGLDDTGELFF.